What follows are 21 T cell receptor beta chains derived from one specimen sequenced in a study of blood T cell repertoires in COVID-19. Method: immunoSEQ multiplex PCR; TCRdb's copy keeps in-frame clones and lacks some. The sample has 250,000 to 300,000 clones, 70% to 90% seen once. The specimen sequenced was PBMCs or T cells enriched from blood (not recorded which). Every receptor here comes from a woman aged 45-59 years who had been exposed to COVID-19.

The V gene is TRBV7-9, the J gene TRBJ1-2, with 7 bases identical to TRBD1. The trim removed 1 base at V and 6 bases at J, leaving 5 bases unmatched. The CDR3 spans 14 residues. CDR1 and CDR2 (germline): SEHNR, FQNEAQ (reference sequence). The CDR3 reads CASSLGQGGHGYTF. CDR3 bases: TGTGCCAGCAGCTTAGGTCAGGGGGGCCATGGCTACACCTTC. The full variable domain, completed using reference TRBV7-9 and TRBJ1-2, is DTGVSQNPRHKITKRGQNVTFRCDPISEHNRLYWYRQTLGQGPEFLTYFQNEAQLEKSRLLSDRFSAERPKGSFSTLEIQRTEQGDSAMYLCASSLGQGGHGYTFGSGTRLTVV.

This chain joins TRBV19 and TRBJ1-3; unclear D gene. CDR3 length: 12 residues. Trimming took 8 bases from V and 4 from J, leaving 9 bases between them. CDR1 and CDR2 (germline): LNHDA, SQIVND (reference sequence). The CDR3 spells CASSTEGNTIYF. The CDR3 nucleotides are TGTGCCAGTTCTACAGAGGGAAACACCATATATTTT.

The V call is TRBV18, the J call TRBJ2-2; maybe TRBD2 (6 bases). Germline assignment: CDR1 KGHSH and CDR2 LQKENI. The CDR3 has 13 residues. Trimming shortened V by 3 bases and J by 8 bases, and 10 bases separated the two germline ends. CDR3 nucleotide sequence: TGTGCCAGCTCACCCCGGGGGACTGGGGAGCTGTTTTTT. This sequence encodes CASSPRGTGELFF.

V gene TRBV2 combines with J gene TRBJ2-7; a possible D gene is TRBD2 (5 bases). Trimming pared 0 bases from V and 4 bases from J, leaving 7 bases between. Germline V lookup: CDR1 SNHLY, CDR2 FYNNEI. This CDR3 comprises 13 residues. CDR3 in DNA: TGTGCCAGCAGTGAAGCCGAGGGATACGAGCAGTACTTC. It encodes CASSEAEGYEQYF.

The CDR3 sequence: CASSTRQGFTEAFF. In DNA form, the CDR3 reads TGTGCCAGCAGCACGCGACAGGGTTTCACTGAAGCTTTCTTT. V usage is TRBV7-2 and J usage is TRBJ1-1; 7 bases are a match to TRBD1. This CDR3 is built from 14 residues. From germline, CDR1 is SGHTA and CDR2 FQGNSA. V lost 5 bases and J lost 4; bases outside the gene matches: 7.

The chain joins TRBV6-6 to TRBJ2-3, with D possibly TRBD2 on 6 matching bases. Germline values: CDR1 MNHNY, CDR2 SVGAGI (reference sequence). V was shortened by 5 bases and J by 6 bases, with 21 bases between the two germline ends. This CDR3 is 16 amino acids long. CDR3 region: CASSPAGPLRSDTQYF. CDR3 DNA: TGTGCCAGCAGTCCCGCGGGGCCGCTACGGTCGGATACGCAGTATTTT.

The gene calls are TRBV4-2 and TRBJ1-1; D might be TRBD1 (5 bases). This CDR3 comprises 14 residues. V lost 4 bases, J lost 1 base, and 10 bases lay in between. Germline CDR1 and CDR2: LGHNA and YNFKEQ. The CDR3 region is CASSRATENTEAFF. DNA of the CDR3: TGTGCCAGCAGCCGGGCGACAGAGAACACTGAAGCTTTCTTT.

The CDR3 nucleotides are TGTGCCAGCAGTGAATTAAGGGCAGGGCATGGCTACACCTTC. Protein product: CASSELRAGHGYTF. The rearrangement links TRBV6-1 to TRBJ1-2; TRBD1 is a possible D gene (5 bases). V lost 2 bases, J lost 6 bases, and 13 bases lay in between. In germline, CDR1 is MNHNS, CDR2 SASEGT. This CDR3 has 14 residues.

Only a few counts were recorded for this clone. J is TRBJ2-7 and V is TRBV14, with 10 bases matching TRBD1. CDR1 and CDR2 from the germline V gene are SGHDN and FVKESK. The length of the CDR3 is 13 residues. Trimming removed 8 bases from V and 7 bases from J; junction bases left unmatched: 8. Written as DNA, the CDR3 is TGTGCCAGCGGCCGACAGGGGGCGCCTGAGCAGTACTTC. It is translated as CASGRQGAPEQYF.

The chain links TRBV5-1 to TRBJ1-1; 12 bases align to TRBD1. Per the germline V gene, CDR1 is SGHRS and CDR2 is YFSETQ. The ends lost 0 bases at V and 11 bases at J; junction bases unmatched: 11. The CDR3 spans 16 residues. The CDR3 DNA follows: TGCGCCAGCAGCTTGGAGGGGCGAGGGACAGGGGGCTTTGCTTTCTTT. Translation: CASSLEGRGTGGFAFF.

The chain links TRBV13 to TRBJ1-1; TRBD1 matches at 7 bases. From germline, CDR1 is PRHDT and CDR2 FYEKMQ (reference sequence). V dropped 5 bases and J dropped 0; count of bases not matched to a gene: 6. The CDR3 is 15 amino acids. The CDR3 here is CASSPPGTVNTEAFF. CDR3 coding DNA: TGTGCCAGCAGCCCCCCCGGGACAGTGAACACTGAAGCTTTCTTT.

This clone was picked up a small number of times. The chain couples TRBV28 to TRBJ1-5, with TRBD1 as a possible D gene (6 bases). V was trimmed by 5 bases and J by 5 bases, leaving 16 bases between them. The CDR3 sequence is 15 residues long. The germline gives CDR1 MDHEN, CDR2 SYDVKM. The CDR3, as DNA: TGTGCCAGCAGTCCGGGCAGGGGAAGGGATCAGCCCCAGCATTTT. This encodes CASSPGRGRDQPQHF. The entire variable domain, with the rest obtained from reference TRBV28 and TRBJ1-5, is as follows: DVKVTQSSRYLVKRTGEKVFLECVQDMDHENMFWYRQDPGLGLRLIYFSYDVKMKEKGDIPEGYSVSREKKERFSLILESASTNQTSMYLCASSPGRGRDQPQHFGDGTRLSIL.

The chain links TRBV7-9 to TRBJ1-2, with D unresolved. Germline CDR1 SEHNR, CDR2 FQNEAQ (reference sequence). V was trimmed by 3 bases and J by 6 bases, leaving 14 bases between them. CDR3 length equals 14 residues. The CDR3 DNA reads TGTGCCAGCAGCTTCCCGGGGAGAGGGCATGGCTACACCTTC. Protein product: CASSFPGRGHGYTF.

The rearrangement joins TRBV5-4 to TRBJ1-1, with 8 nucleotides matching TRBD1. CDR3 size: 14 residues. The J segment lost 1 base and the V segment lost 4 bases, leaving 3 bases of the junction unmatched. Germline V gene data show CDR1 as SGHNT and CDR2 as YYREEE (reference sequence). This chain's CDR3 is CASSGQGKNTEAFF. The DNA of the CDR3 is TGTGCCAGCAGCGGACAGGGTAAGAACACTGAAGCTTTCTTT. Filled out from reference TRBV5-4 and TRBJ1-1, the complete variable domain reads ETGVTQSPTHLIKTRGQQVTLRCSSQSGHNTVSWYQQALGQGPQFIFQYYREEENGRGNFPPRFSGLQFPNYSSELNVNALELDDSALYLCASSGQGKNTEAFFGQGTRLTVV.

This chain joins TRBV12-3 or TRBV12-4 and TRBJ2-2; D is unclear. The CDR3 runs to 11 residues. V dropped 7 bases and J dropped 5 bases, with 5 bases sitting between them. CDR3 coding DNA: TGTGCCAGCACTCGTACCGGGGAGCTGTTTTTT. This codes for CASTRTGELFF.

The chain recombines TRBV2 with TRBJ2-3; the match to TRBD1 covers 7 bases. Germline CDR1 and CDR2: SNHLY and FYNNEI. With V trimmed by 6 bases and J by 1 base, 13 bases remained unmatched. The CDR3 sequence is 17 residues long. CDR3 nucleotide sequence: TGTGCCAGCAGAGCTGGGGACAGAGTTCGCGGCACAGATACGCAGTATTTT. Translation gives CASRAGDRVRGTDTQYF.

This clone was recorded only once. The gene calls are TRBV19 and TRBJ1-1, with a possible D match to TRBD1 (6 bases). The germline CDR1 and CDR2 sequences are LNHDA and SQIVND (reference sequence). The CDR3 totals 13 residues. Between the trimmed V and J ends, which lost 6 bases and 5 bases, there was a span of 13 bases. CDR3 loop: CASSPDRRTEAFF. The CDR3 region has the DNA TGTGCCAGTAGCCCTGACAGGAGGACTGAAGCTTTCTTT.

This chain uses TRBV21-1 with TRBJ1-2; TRBD1 is taken as the D call from the table, unchecked against the DNA. TRBV21-1 is designated a pseudogene. The CDR3 has 12 amino acids. This chain's CDR3 is CASSTGTGRDTF. The DNA of the CDR3 is TGTGCCAGCAGCACTGGGACAGGGAGGGACACCTTC.

V usage is TRBV9 and J usage is TRBJ2-7; the match to TRBD2 covers 8 bases. Losses at the gene ends were 2 bases for V and 6 bases for J; bases not matched to a gene: 16. The CDR3 covers 17 residues. Germline V gives CDR1 SGDLS, CDR2 YYNGEE. The DNA for the CDR3 is TGTGCCAGCAGCGTGGCTCCCAGCGGGGGACCGGCCGGCGAGCAGTACTTC. Protein: CASSVAPSGGPAGEQYF.

The chain couples TRBV2 to TRBJ2-7, with a tentative D call TRBD2 (6 bases). The CDR3 runs to 11 residues. Trimming stripped 8 bases from V and 12 bases from J, with 17 bases between. Germline CDR1 reads SNHLY; CDR2 reads FYNNEI. The CDR3 nucleotides are TGTGCCAGCCTCGGCCCTTCCGGGGGGTACTTC. Translation: CASLGPSGGYF.

The V and J genes are TRBV11-2 and TRBJ1-1, with 7 positions matching TRBD1. The CDR3 contains 16 residues. The V and J ends lost 0 bases and 5 bases, in that order; junction bases with no gene match: 9. Per the germline V gene, CDR1 is SGHAT and CDR2 is FQNNGV. CDR3 sequence: CASSLEQGSGGTEAFF. The CDR3 region has the DNA TGTGCCAGCAGCTTAGAACAGGGGTCTGGAGGAACTGAAGCTTTCTTT. Full variable domain (outside the CDR3, taken from reference TRBV11-2 and TRBJ1-1): EAGVAQSPRYKIIEKRQSVAFWCNPISGHATLYWYQQILGQGPKLLIQFQNNGVVDDSQLPKDRFSAERLKGVDSTLKIQPAKLEDSAVYLCASSLEQGSGGTEAFFGQGTRLTVV.